The rows below give T cell receptor beta chains drawn from one sample of a study of regulatory T cells in long-lasting Graves disease. TCRdb ran MiXCR on the multiplex PCR reads and lists one entry per CDR3 protein. This sample yields around 250,000 distinct CDR3 sequences, of which 18% are seen a single time; less than 15% belongs to the top ten. These data also formed part of another study, on T cells in Graves' hyperthyroidism and ophthalmopathy.

This specimen was peripheral blood mononuclear cells (PBMCs), taken at new diagnosis, from a patient treated with antithyroid drugs. The receptors come from a woman aged 25 to 39 with Graves disease. Both conserved end residues are part of each CDR3. The D gene is left open where the match is weak. A row's size may be missing; if present it is once, few, many or a size class.

>.|.|TRBV6-2/TRBV6-3|TRBJ2-1
TGTGCCAGCACTCTTCTGTCGGGCAGTTACAATGAGCAGTTCTTC
CASTLLSGSYNEQFF
>few|TRBD1|TRBV19|TRBJ2-7
TGTGCCACCGCGGACAGGTCCTACGAGCAGTACTTC
CATADRSYEQYF
>many|TRBD2|TRBV7-3|TRBJ2-3
TGTGCCAGCAGCGACTCGGGGGGGGTAAATACGCAGTATTTT
CASSDSGGVNTQYF
>few|TRBD1|TRBV4-1|TRBJ2-7
TGCGCCAGCAGCCTCCTAACAGGGGAGTCTGCGGCCGAGCAGTACTTC
CASSLLTGESAAEQYF
>many|TRBD1|TRBV5-1|TRBJ2-3
TGCGCCAGCAGCGGGACAGGGACCCCAGATACGCAGTATTTT
CASSGTGTPDTQYF
>many|TRBD2|TRBV20-1|TRBJ2-1
TGCAGTGCTAGAGAGGGAATAGCGGGGTACAATGAGCAGTTCTTC
CSAREGIAGYNEQFF
>many|.|TRBV6-1|TRBJ1-2
TGTGCCAGCAGTGATAGGTCGGGAGATGGCTACACCTTC
CASSDRSGDGYTF
>many|.|TRBV15|TRBJ1-5
TGTGCCACCAGCAGAGATTGGGGGGCGAATCAGCCCCAGCATTTT
CATSRDWGANQPQHF
>.|.|TRBV10-2|TRBJ2-2
TGCGCCAGCAGTGAAGATGGGGCCGGGGAGCTGTTTTTT
CASSEDGAGELFF
>few|TRBD1|TRBV5-1|TRBJ1-4
TGCGCCAGCAGCCGGGACAGCGATAATGAAAAACTGTTTTTT
CASSRDSDNEKLFF
>many|TRBD1|TRBV7-9|TRBJ2-2
TGTGCCAGCACCGCCGGGGACAGGGGGCACACCGGGGAGCTGTTTTTT
CASTAGDRGHTGELFF
>many|.|TRBV20-1|TRBJ2-5
TGCAGTGCTAGTACCCTCACTGGCCCCCAAGAGACCCAGTACTTC
CSASTLTGPQETQYF
>.|.|TRBV2|TRBJ1-2
TGTGCCAGCAGTGAGGGGAGGACAGCTACATATGGCTACACCTTC
CASSEGRTATYGYTF
>many|TRBD2|TRBV7-9|TRBJ2-3
TGTGCCAGCAGCCCACGGACTAGCGGGGGGGATGCAGATACGCAGTATTTT
CASSPRTSGGDADTQYF
>many|.|TRBV4-1|TRBJ1-1
TGCGCCAGCAGCCTCTTGACAGGAGCCAGCACTGAAGCTTTCTTT
CASSLLTGASTEAFF
>many|.|TRBV7-2|TRBJ2-3
TGTGCCAGCAGCTTTGTTAGGGGTCGAGATACGCAGTATTTT
CASSFVRGRDTQYF
>many|.|TRBV12-3/TRBV12-4|TRBJ1-1
TGTGCCAGCAGGGCTCCTGGACGGAACACTGAAGCTTTCTTT
CASRAPGRNTEAFF
>many|.|TRBV12-3/TRBV12-4|TRBJ2-5
TGTGCCAGCAGCTACAGCGCCCAAGAGACCCAGCACTTC
CASSYSAQETQHF
>few|.|TRBV18|TRBJ2-7
TGTGCCAGCTCTACAGGGTCTCCCGAGCAGTACTTC
CASSTGSPEQYF
>.|.|TRBV5-1|TRBJ2-2
TGCGCCAGCAGCTTCCAGGGTGGCACCGGGGAGCTGCTTTTT
CASSFQGGTGELLF
>.|.|TRBV20-1|TRBJ2-3
TGCAGTGCTAGGGAGGGCACAGATACGCAGTATTTT
CSAREGTDTQYF
>many|.|TRBV4-1|TRBJ1-2
TGCGCCAGCAGCCAAACAGGTGGCTACACCTTC
CASSQTGGYTF